This T cell receptor beta chain was retrieved from a study of control samples from healthy donors and cancer patients. Profiling relied on immunoSEQ multiplex PCR, and the TCRdb table lists in-frame clones only, not all of them. In the table there are about 80,000 clones, roughly 91% of which are singletons. CDR3 length equals 11 residues. Sequences were obtained from blood. The rearrangement links TRBV21-1 to TRBJ1-2. TRBV21-1 is listed as a pseudogene. This clonotype was sampled from a man between 45 and 60 years old in good health. This CDR3 is CASDGLRGYTF. The CDR3 bases are TGTGCCAGCGACGGTCTTAGGGGCTACACCTTC.